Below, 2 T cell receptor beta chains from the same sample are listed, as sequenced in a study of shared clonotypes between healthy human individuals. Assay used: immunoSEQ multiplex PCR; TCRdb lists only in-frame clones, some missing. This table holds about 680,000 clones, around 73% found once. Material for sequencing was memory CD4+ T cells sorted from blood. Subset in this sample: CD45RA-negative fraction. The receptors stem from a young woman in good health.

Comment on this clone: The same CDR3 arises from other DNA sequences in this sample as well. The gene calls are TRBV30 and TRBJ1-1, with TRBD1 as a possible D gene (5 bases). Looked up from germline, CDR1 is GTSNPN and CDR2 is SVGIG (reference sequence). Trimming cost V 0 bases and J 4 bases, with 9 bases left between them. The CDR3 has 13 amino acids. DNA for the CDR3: TGTGCCTGGAGTGTAGTCGGGGGCACTGAAGCTTTCTTT. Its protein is CAWSVVGGTEAFF.

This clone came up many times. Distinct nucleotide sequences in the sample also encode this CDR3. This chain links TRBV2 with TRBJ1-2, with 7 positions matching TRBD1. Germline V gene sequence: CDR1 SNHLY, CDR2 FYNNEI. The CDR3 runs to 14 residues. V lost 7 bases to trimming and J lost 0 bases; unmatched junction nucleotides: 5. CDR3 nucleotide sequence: TGTGCCAGCACACGACAGGGCGCTAACTATGGCTACACCTTC. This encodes CASTRQGANYGYTF.